This TCR beta chain came from a study of human T cells and chemical hapten exposure. Study-wide context: Patients had diphenylcyclopropenone applied to the scalp weekly throughout the approximately 24-week study. General study points: Counts of expanded TCRs (at PT1) showed a positive correlation with patch test score.

The library tagged each cDNA molecule with unique molecular identifiers. Study processing details: The median was around 89,000 TCRs per sample, ranging roughly 20,000 to 690,600. TCRdb re-derived calls from the RACE reads in MiXCR, one entry per CDR3 protein. The V and J calls were not made by the authors but by TCRdb's processing. The data hold around 380,000 distinct CDR3 sequences, with roughly 4.8% observed a single time. In this sample, this clonotype turned up a few times. Its target is not known. This CDR3 spans 13 amino acids. Trimming removed 5 bases at V and 9 bases at J, with 14 bases between. Time point noted: patch test 1, 2 weeks after DPC sensitization. The treatment is: therapeutic diphenylcyclopropenone sensitization with weekly scalp DPC.

The chain joins TRBV12-3 or TRBV12-4 to TRBJ1-5, with D possibly TRBD1 on 5 matching bases. The receptor comes from a woman between 50 and 59 years old with alopecia areata. Some clones in this sample may be carry-over from other donors' samples. Sample: whole blood, taken in connection with sensitization to the hapten diphenylcyclopropenone (DPC). DNA of the CDR3: TGTGCCAGCAGTCTCGGGACTCCGGGGCCCCAGCATTTT. Translated, it gives CASSLGTPGPQHF.